The T cell receptor (beta chain) under discussion was sequenced for a study of response to subunit inactivated influenza vaccine. Study conclusions and caveats: Each seasonal flu vaccination may recruit only limited new T cells, authors suggested.

The germline V and J ends were trimmed by 0 bases and 8 bases, with 16 bases remaining between them. The CDR3 loop spans 15 amino acids. CDR1 SGHTA and CDR2 FQGNSA come from the germline V gene. With respect to this clonotype: As yet, its antigen is unknown.

One entry per CDR3 protein results from TCRdb running MiXCR on the RT-PCR reads. The sample has 750,000 to 850,000 distinct CDR3 sequences, about 18% seen once. This TCR derives from a man aged 50-59 years who received an inactivated influenza vaccine. Here the sequenced sample was PBMCs from blood, taken roughly 5 days after vaccination. V is TRBV7-2 and J is TRBJ1-2; D might be TRBD1 (5 bases). The CDR3 sequence is CASSLAWRGTGGYTF. In DNA form, the CDR3 reads TGTGCCAGCAGCTTAGCGTGGAGGGGTACTGGCGGCTACACCTTC.